This T cell receptor beta chain was observed in a study of CD8+CD57+ T cells in acquired aplastic anemia. About the research overall: Sorting CD4+ and CD8+ cells gave DNA averaging 3.2 ug.

TCR beta VDJ combinations and CDR3 sequences were profiled from genomic DNA. TCRdb passed the reads through MiXCR, listing each CDR3 protein once. The table has some 200,000 distinct CDR3 sequences, nearly 50% seen once; the top ten hold approximately 9.4%. The V and J ends lost 1 base and 10 bases respectively, with 11 bases between them. The CDR3 loop spans 14 amino acids. All patients picked for sequencing had shown, by flow cytometry, an expansion of CD8+CD57+ cells. No therapy was given to patients before blood sampling. The specimen sequenced was sorted CD4+, CD8+, or CD8+CD57+ T cells (not recorded which) from PBMCs. The receptor's source is a human donor with aplastic anemia. This chain links TRBV12-3 or TRBV12-4 with TRBJ1-6; D remains ambiguous. The chain's CDR3 is CASSLGSGTSPLHF. CDR3 in DNA: TGTGCCAGCAGTTTAGGGAGTGGAACCTCACCCCTCCACTTT.